This T cell receptor beta chain was captured by sequencing in a study of OX40 agonist ivuxolimab in advanced cancers. Study information: The patients received agonistic anti-OX40 (CD134) antibody ivuxolimab. Treatment received earlier with anti-PD-1, anti-PD-L1 or anti-CTLA-4 agents was allowed, and approximately 44% had some.

The data were produced by immunoSEQ multiplex PCR, yet TCRdb's version contains in-frame clones alone and is incomplete. Among about 39,000 clones, approximately 80% were seen once, and the ten largest hold 2.6%. This clone was seen once. CDR3 length: 12 residues. Germline V CDR1 and CDR2: MNHEY, SVGAGI. Trimming took off 6 bases at V and 2 bases at J, with 7 bases between the two ends. This specimen consisted of CD4+ or CD8+ T cells sorted from blood, obtained in a trial of the OX40 agonist ivuxolimab. The chain joins TRBV6-5 to TRBJ2-5, with D possibly being TRBD1 or TRBD2 (5 bases each). The receptor was derived from an adult with an advanced solid tumor such as melanoma, head and neck, liver or kidney cancer. The CDR3 protein is CASRGDQETQYF. The DNA of the CDR3 is TGTGCCAGCAGGGGGGATCAAGAGACCCAGTACTTC.